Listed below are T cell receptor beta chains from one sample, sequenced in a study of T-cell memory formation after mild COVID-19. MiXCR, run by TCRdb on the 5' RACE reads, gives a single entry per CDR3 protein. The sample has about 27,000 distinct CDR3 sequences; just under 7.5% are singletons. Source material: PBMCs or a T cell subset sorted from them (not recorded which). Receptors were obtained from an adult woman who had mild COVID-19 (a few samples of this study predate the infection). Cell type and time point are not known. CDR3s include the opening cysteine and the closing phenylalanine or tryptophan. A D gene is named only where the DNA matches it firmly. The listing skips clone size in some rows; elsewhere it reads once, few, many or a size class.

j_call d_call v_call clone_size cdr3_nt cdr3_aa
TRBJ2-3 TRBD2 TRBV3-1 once TGTGCCAGCAGCCAAGGGCTAGCGGGGGGCACAGATACGCAGTATTTT CASSQGLAGGTDTQYF
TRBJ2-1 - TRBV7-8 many TGTGCCAGCAGCCGGTCGGTAAGCTCCTACAATGAGCAGTTCTTC CASSRSVSSYNEQFF
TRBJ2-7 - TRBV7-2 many TGTGCCAGCAGTACTAGGCAGGGCCCCCCTTACGAGCAGTACTTC CASSTRQGPPYEQYF
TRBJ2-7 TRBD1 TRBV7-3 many TGTGCCAGCAGCCTAGGGACAGAAAACTCCTACGAGCAGTACTTC CASSLGTENSYEQYF
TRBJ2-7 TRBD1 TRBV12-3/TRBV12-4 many TGTGCCAGCAGTTTAGGAGGACAGGGCTACGAGCAGTACTTC CASSLGGQGYEQYF
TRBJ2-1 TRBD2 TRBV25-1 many TGTGCCAGCAGTGGGACGGGACTAGCGGGGTATGGTGAGCAGTTCTTC CASSGTGLAGYGEQFF
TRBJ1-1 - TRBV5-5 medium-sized TGTGCCAGCAGCTCGCAGGGTACTGAAGCTTTCTTT CASSSQGTEAFF
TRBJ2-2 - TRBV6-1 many TGTGCCAGCAGTGAAGGGCCTTTCACCGGGGAGCTGTTTTTT CASSEGPFTGELFF
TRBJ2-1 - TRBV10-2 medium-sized TGCGCCAGCAGTGTGTCTCAAGAATACAATGAGCAGTTCTTC CASSVSQEYNEQFF
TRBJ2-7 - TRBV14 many TGTGCCAGCAGCGATCATAACTTCTACGAGCAGTACTTC CASSDHNFYEQYF
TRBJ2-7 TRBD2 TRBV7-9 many TGTGCCAGCAGCTTAGGAGGACTAGCGGGGTGGTCCTACGAGCAGTACTTC CASSLGGLAGWSYEQYF
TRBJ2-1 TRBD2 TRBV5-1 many TGCGCCAGCAGCTTGGGGGTGACTAGCGGCCTTCTCGAGCAGTTCTTC CASSLGVTSGLLEQFF
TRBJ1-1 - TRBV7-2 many TGTGCCAGCAGCTTAGGGGGCAGGGACACTGAAGCTTTCTTT CASSLGGRDTEAFF
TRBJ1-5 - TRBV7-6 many TGTGCCAGCAGTCCGTCCAGCAATCAGCCCCAGCATTTT CASSPSSNQPQHF
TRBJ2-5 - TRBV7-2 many TGTGCCAGCAGCTTAGCGCGGGGAGAGACCCAGTACTTC CASSLARGETQYF
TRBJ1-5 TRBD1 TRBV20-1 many TGCAGCGCCGGGACAGGGGTAGGTCAGCCCCAGCATTTT CSAGTGVGQPQHF
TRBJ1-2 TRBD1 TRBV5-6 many TGTGCCAGCAACAACAGGGGAAACTATGGCTACACCTTC CASNNRGNYGYTF
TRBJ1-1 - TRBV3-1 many TGTGCCAGCAGCCAGTTTGGGTACACTGAAGCTTTCTTT CASSQFGYTEAFF
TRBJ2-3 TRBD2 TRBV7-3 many TGTGCCAGCAGCCCAGAGAGCGGGGGGGCGCAGTATTTT CASSPESGGAQYF
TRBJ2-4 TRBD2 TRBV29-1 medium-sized TGCAGCGTTACCGGACTAGCGGGGCCAGGGGACATTCAGTACTTC CSVTGLAGPGDIQYF
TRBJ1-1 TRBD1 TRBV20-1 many TGCAGTGCCTTATTTACAGACAGGGGAAAGACTGAAGCTTTCTTT CSALFTDRGKTEAFF
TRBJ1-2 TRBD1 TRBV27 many TGTGCCAGCAGACAGGGGTTTCATGGCTACACCTTC CASRQGFHGYTF
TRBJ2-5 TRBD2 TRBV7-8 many TGTGCCAGCAGCTCTAGCGGGAGGGCCAGAGAGACCCAGTACTTC CASSSSGRARETQYF
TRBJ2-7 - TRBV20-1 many TGCAGTAATATAAGGGCTAGCTCCTACGAGCAGTACTTC CSNIRASSYEQYF
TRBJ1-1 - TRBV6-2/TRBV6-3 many TGTGCCAGCCGAATACAGGGATGGGGCACTGAAGCTTTCTTT CASRIQGWGTEAFF
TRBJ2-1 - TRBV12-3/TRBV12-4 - TGTGCCAGCAATAAACGGTACAATGAGCAGTTCTTC CASNKRYNEQFF
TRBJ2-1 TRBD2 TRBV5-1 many TGCGCCAGCAGCTTGGATTTTAGCGGGACTTACAATGAGCAGTTCTTC CASSLDFSGTYNEQFF